The clone carrying this TCR beta chain appeared a few times. Original data processing: Amplification of reference gene primers provided the estimated nucleated cell counts. Here immunoSEQ multiplex PCR was the method, and the copy in TCRdb shows in-frame clones only, minus some. D and trimming come from the DNA, and the V and J calls and clone size come from that table. Counted here are 98,000 or so clones, roughly 83% occurring once; the ten biggest clones make up 2.5% to 4%. The sample belongs to a study of blood T cell repertoires in COVID-19. Across the study: COVID-19 samples from acute and convalescent phases originated in the United States, Italy and Spain.

This CDR3 contains 12 residues. V was cut by 3 bases and J by 8 bases, with 10 bases left in between. Germline loops: CDR1 SNHLY, CDR2 FYNNEI. This sequence was found in a woman over 75 with active or convalescent COVID-19. Sequencing input: peripheral blood. This chain uses TRBV2 with TRBJ1-2, with D perhaps matching TRBD1 (5 bases). The CDR3 coding sequence is TGTGCCAGCAGTGACAGGGATAAAGGCTACACCTTC. It yields the protein CASSDRDKGYTF.